This entry describes one T cell receptor beta chain. Its antigen is as yet unknown. Germline V gene data show CDR1 as MNHEY and CDR2 as SMNVEV (reference sequence). V was trimmed by 1 base and J by 0 bases, leaving 7 bases between them. This CDR3 is 15 amino acids long. An amount of RNA that ranged from about 0.45 to 1 ug was reverse transcribed with random hexamers. In TCRdb, the immunoSEQ multiplex PCR reads were re-called with MiXCR into one record per CDR3 protein. The repertoire consists of 120,000 to 150,000 distinct CDR3 sequences, with 94% occurring once and the leading ten covering 0.084%. The sample belongs to a study of CD8 T cells in Susac syndrome. Sequencing targeted TCR beta in blood CD8+ and CD4+ T cells. Overall study findings and caveats: The study conceded that its TCR sequencing and HLA analysis involved relatively few individuals.

The chain carries TRBV27 and TRBJ1-3; no clear D gene. Material for sequencing was CD4+ T cells from PBMCs. The origin of this receptor is a human donor in good health. The CDR3 region has the DNA TGTGCCAGCAGTTTATTCCCGCACTCTGGAAACACCATATATTTT. It specifies CASSLFPHSGNTIYF.